This record looks at one TCR beta chain sequence and its context. This clonotype showed up many times. This receptor's antigen is unknown. The record has no base qualities; no much larger clone is one base away. These data come from a study of CD8 T cells in ankylosing spondylitis (TCRdb year 2017). Describing the broader study: The study profiled T cell receptor beta repertoires in healthy donors and ankylosing spondylitis patients to find disease-linked TCR variants. The full study cohort was made up of about two dozen ankylosing spondylitis patients and over 90 healthy donors. Samples of peripheral blood were taken, and for ankylosing spondylitis patients, synovial fluid was collected as well. What the authors observed across the whole study: In peripheral blood, the disease-linked clones were found at relatively low frequencies and had a CD8+ phenotype. According to the report, matched synovial fluid samples from ankylosing spondylitis patients were significantly enriched for the disease-linked clones. A TCR beta motif made up of about eight highly homologous amino acid variants appeared to be characteristic of blood from ankylosing spondylitis patients. Some motif variants had previously been reported in the synovial fluid and blood of reactive arthritis patients, which suggests shared mechanisms of disease initiation.

Sequencing was carried out with an Illumina HiSeq 2500. Quantitative 5'-RACE with molecular barcodes was used to prepare TCR beta libraries. The study's own analysis went as follows. A new computational method, built on a probabilistic model of VDJ rearrangement, was used to identify disease-linked TCR variants. TCRdb reprocessed the public reads (quality trimming at Q25 with fastp, clone calling with MiXCR) and kept in-frame beta chains. Rows with one shared CDR3 protein collapse into an entry with the most common genes and DNA. The V and J calls follow TCRdb's processing rather than the paper's. Recorded for this sample are hundreds of thousands of distinct CDR3 sequences; more than 9.5% of them occurred a single time. The ten largest clones add up to about 6.5% of the sample. The sequence derives from a male donor with ankylosing spondylitis. The sequenced sample was blood, either unsorted or a sorted T cell fraction (not recorded which).

The CDR3 protein: CASSFTGNEQFF. The nucleotide sequence reads TGTGCCAGCAGTTTTACGGGGAATGAGCAGTTCTTC. The chain is assembled from TRBV12-3 or TRBV12-4 and TRBJ2-1; possibly the D gene is TRBD2, per 5 matching bases. The CDR3 starts with the cysteine, ends with the phenylalanine, and has 12 residues. Only CDR3 DNA is held: 36 bases, read in frame from base 1. Trimming takes 3 bases from V and 7 bases from J, and the germline ends sit 7 bases apart.